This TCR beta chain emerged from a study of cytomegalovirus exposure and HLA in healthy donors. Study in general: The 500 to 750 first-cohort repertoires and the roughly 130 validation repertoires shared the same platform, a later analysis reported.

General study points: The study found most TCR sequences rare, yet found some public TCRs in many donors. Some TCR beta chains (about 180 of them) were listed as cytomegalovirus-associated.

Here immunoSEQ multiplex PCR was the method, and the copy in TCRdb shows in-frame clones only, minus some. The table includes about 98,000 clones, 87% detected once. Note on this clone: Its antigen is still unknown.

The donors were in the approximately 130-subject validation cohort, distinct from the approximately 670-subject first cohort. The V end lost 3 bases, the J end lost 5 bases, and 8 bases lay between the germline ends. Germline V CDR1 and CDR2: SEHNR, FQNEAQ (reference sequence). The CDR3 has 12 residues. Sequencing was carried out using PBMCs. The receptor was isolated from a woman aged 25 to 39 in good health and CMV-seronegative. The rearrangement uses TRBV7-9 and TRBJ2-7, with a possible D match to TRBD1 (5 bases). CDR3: CASSFSGNEQYF. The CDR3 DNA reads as TGTGCCAGCAGCTTTTCAGGGAACGAGCAGTACTTC.